The 23 T cell receptor beta chains below were found in one sample sequenced in a study of T cells in Graves' hyperthyroidism and ophthalmopathy. Researchers amplified the TCR beta CDR3 regions from RNA transcripts. An initial round of RT-PCR targeting the TCR CDR3 relied on the HTBI primer set. TCRdb passed the multiplex PCR reads through MiXCR, listing each CDR3 protein once. The repertoire consists of some 570,000 distinct CDR3 sequences, with 11% to 15% occurring once and the leading ten covering about 7%. The material sequenced was blood. The receptor set was obtained from a woman in her late teens or twenties with Graves' ophthalmopathy.

This clonotype came up a few times. The chain has TRBV9 and TRBJ1-2; D unresolved. The CDR3 has 15 residues. CDR1 SGDLS and CDR2 YYNGEE come from the germline V gene. Between the trimmed V and J ends, which lost 3 bases and 0 bases, there was a span of 12 bases. Here the CDR3 reads CASSAPHGANYGYTF. The CDR3 coding sequence is TGTGCCAGCAGCGCGCCCCACGGAGCTAACTATGGCTACACCTTC.

The rearrangement links TRBV7-6 to TRBJ2-3, with 7 bases identical to TRBD2. V lost 0 bases and J lost 1; bases outside the gene matches: 7. The CDR3 sequence is 17 residues long. From germline, CDR1 is SGHVS and CDR2 FNYEAQ. CDR3 DNA sequence: TGTGCCAGCAGCTTAGCGGGCGATGCGGGAGGCACAGATACGCAGTATTTT. Protein sequence: CASSLAGDAGGTDTQYF.

Many counts were recorded for this clonotype. The V call is TRBV12-3 or TRBV12-4, the J call TRBJ2-1; tentatively, D is TRBD2 (6 bases). The CDR3 has 15 amino acids. The V end was cut by 3 bases, the J end by 5 bases, with 14 bases between. The CDR3 region is CASSFSAGLDNEQFF. CDR3 coding DNA: TGTGCCAGCAGTTTCTCGGCGGGATTAGACAATGAGCAGTTCTTC.

The chain links TRBV18 to TRBJ2-3, with 7 positions matching TRBD1. The junction had 7 bases not matched to a gene; V was cut back by 8 bases and J by 2 bases. Germline values: CDR1 KGHSH, CDR2 LQKENI. The CDR3 extends over 14 amino acids. CDR3 sequence reads: CASRGQIDTDTQYF. In DNA form, the CDR3 reads TGTGCCAGCCGGGGACAGATAGACACAGATACGCAGTATTTT. The entire variable domain, with the rest obtained from reference TRBV18 and TRBJ2-3, is as follows: NAGVMQNPRHLVRRRGQEARLRCSPMKGHSHVYWYRQLPEEGLKFMVYLQKENIIDESGMPKERFSAEFPKEGPSILRIQQVVRGDSAAYFCASRGQIDTDTQYFGPGTRLTVL.

This clonotype came up many times. The DNA of the CDR3 is TGTGCCAGCAGCTCATCCGGTCAGGGCGGAGATACGCAGTATTTT. This translates into CASSSSGQGGDTQYF. This sequence joins TRBV11-2 and TRBJ2-3, with D tentatively TRBD1 (5 bases). V was shortened by 4 bases and J by 5 bases, with 16 bases between the two germline ends. The CDR3 consists of 15 residues. Germline CDR1 and CDR2: SGHAT and FQNNGV. Variable domain in full (rest from reference TRBV11-2 and TRBJ2-3): EAGVAQSPRYKIIEKRQSVAFWCNPISGHATLYWYQQILGQGPKLLIQFQNNGVVDDSQLPKDRFSAERLKGVDSTLKIQPAKLEDSAVYLCASSSSGQGGDTQYFGPGTRLTVL.

The rearrangement uses TRBV19 and TRBJ1-2; D might be TRBD1 (5 bases). V lost 7 bases, J lost 4 bases, and 16 bases lay in between. This CDR3 comprises 14 residues. Germline V CDR1 and CDR2: LNHDA, SQIVND (reference sequence). CDR3 DNA: TGTGCCAGTAATCGGCAGCCCGGGGGCTATGGCTACACCTTC. It encodes CASNRQPGGYGYTF.

As to this clonotype: A read error may explain this, as a much larger clone is one base away. The chain is built from TRBV10-3 and TRBJ2-7; tentative D call: TRBD1 (6 bases). The CDR3 has 11 amino acids. The germline V gene encodes CDR1 ENHRY and CDR2 SYGVKD. For the CDR3, the DNA is TGTACCATCAGTTATCAGGGGAGGCAGTACTTC. Translating gives CTISYQGRQYF.

The gene calls are TRBV4-1 and TRBJ2-2; either TRBD1 or TRBD2 may fit D (5 bases each). The V and J ends lost 2 bases and 1 base respectively, with 8 bases between them. The CDR3 loop spans 15 amino acids. From germline, CDR1 is MGHRA and CDR2 YSYEKL. CDR3 region: CASSQMGRNTGELFF. The CDR3 DNA follows: TGCGCCAGCAGCCAAATGGGACGGAACACCGGGGAGCTGTTTTTT.

The V and J genes are TRBV6-9 and TRBJ2-7, with unresolved D. CDR1 is MNHGY, CDR2 SVAAGI, per germline. Trimming removed 3 bases at V and 7 bases at J, with 13 bases between. The CDR3 length is 13 residues. CDR3 sequence reads: CASSYSEPGEQYF. Written as DNA, the CDR3 is TGTGCCAGCAGTTACAGTGAACCCGGAGAGCAGTACTTC.

The V and J genes are TRBV19 and TRBJ1-1; possible D gene TRBD1, 5 bases. The germline gives CDR1 LNHDA, CDR2 SQIVND (reference sequence). The CDR3 runs 14 residues. V was pared by 7 bases and J by 4 bases, with 16 bases between. The CDR3 loop reads CASTTSGRGTEAFF. The CDR3 DNA is TGTGCCAGTACTACCTCAGGAAGGGGCACTGAAGCTTTCTTT. The entire variable domain, with the rest obtained from reference TRBV19 and TRBJ1-1, is as follows: DGGITQSPKYLFRKEGQNVTLSCEQNLNHDAMYWYRQDPGQGLRLIYYSQIVNDFQKGDIAEGYSVSREKKESFPLTVTSAQKNPTAFYLCASTTSGRGTEAFFGQGTRLTVV.

This clonotype was seen a few times. The chain carries TRBV4-1 and TRBJ2-1; 8 bases are shared with TRBD2. CDR3 size: 17 residues. Losses at the gene ends were 1 base for V and 6 bases for J; bases not matched to a gene: 11. Germline CDR1 is MGHRA and CDR2 is YSYEKL. CDR3 sequence (DNA): TGCGCCAGCAGCCAAGGAACGACGGGAGGGTCGGGCAATGAGCAGTTCTTC. Its protein is CASSQGTTGGSGNEQFF.

The table lists this clonotype with a few counts. V usage is TRBV5-8 and J usage is TRBJ2-3; weak D call: TRBD1 (5 bases). Germline lookup yields CDR1 SGHTS and CDR2 YDEGEE. V was trimmed by 0 bases and J by 0 bases, leaving 14 bases between them. The CDR3 runs 17 residues. In DNA form, the CDR3 reads TGTGCCAGCAGCTTGGCATGGGGCCCGGGTAGCACAGATACGCAGTATTTT. This gives the protein CASSLAWGPGSTDTQYF.

This clonotype has a handful of counts. A much larger clone sits a single nucleotide away, making a read error possible. Likely a read error: the CDR3 ends without its conserved phenylalanine or tryptophan. J is TRBJ2-7 and V is TRBV7-2, with 8 bases identical to TRBD2. Losses at the gene ends were 6 bases for V and 0 bases for J; bases not matched to a gene: 4. Germline assignment: CDR1 SGHTA and CDR2 FQGNSA. The CDR3 sequence is 14 residues long. CDR3 sequence: CASRPSGSSYEQYL. CDR3 bases: TGTGCCAGCAGACCCAGCGGGAGCTCCTACGAGCAGTACCTC.

A note on this clonotype: A much larger clone lies one base from this, so it may be a read error. The genes are TRBV7-4 and TRBJ2-1; D might be TRBD1 (7 bases). CDR1 is SGHVT, CDR2 SQSDAQ, per germline. The CDR3 contains 15 residues. The CDR3 DNA sequence: TGTGCCAGCACCCAGGGGGTCGGGGGCCTCAATGGGCAGTTCTTC. Its translation: CASTQGVGGLNGQFF. Supplemented by reference TRBV7-4 and TRBJ2-1, the full variable domain reads GAGVSQSPRYKVAKRGRDVALRCDSISGHVTLYWYRQTLGQGSEVLTYSQSDAQRDKSGRPSGRFSAERPERSVSTLKIQRTEQGDSAVYLCASTQGVGGLNGQFFGPGTRLTVL.

In the case of this clonotype: The DNA is omitted, as the CDR3 cannot be located on it reliably, and the CDR3 follows TCRdb's listing. The chain employs TRBV11-1 and TRBJ2-3; the table assigns TRBD2, which was not confirmed against the DNA. The germline gives CDR1 SGHAT, CDR2 FQDESV (reference sequence). The CDR3 has 20 residues if both end residues are counted. CDR3: CASSFYICSARGGTTGTQYF.

This clonotype was detected ten times or more. The rearrangement joins TRBV6-6 to TRBJ1-2; the match to TRBD1 covers 7 bases. The germline gives CDR1 MNHNY, CDR2 SVGAGI (reference sequence). The CDR3 extends over 14 amino acids. Trimming took 0 bases from V and 4 from J; bases not matched to a gene: 2. CDR3 residues: CASSYSGQRYGYTF. The CDR3 DNA follows: TGTGCCAGCAGTTACTCGGGACAGCGCTATGGCTACACCTTC.

There are many counts of this clonotype. The rearrangement links TRBV7-2 to TRBJ2-1; D might be TRBD2 (6 bases). CDR3 length: 17 amino acids. Per the germline V gene, CDR1 is SGHTA and CDR2 is FQGNSA. V was clipped by 1 base and J by 0 bases, with 13 bases between them. As DNA, the CDR3 is TGTGCCAGCAGCTTAGTAAAGAGCGGGTACTCCTACAATGAGCAGTTCTTC. Its protein product is CASSLVKSGYSYNEQFF.

This clonotype has at least ten counts. The chain uses TRBV7-9 and TRBJ2-2; D is uncertain. V was shortened by 3 bases and J by 0 bases, with 11 bases between the two germline ends. The germline CDR1 and CDR2 sequences are SEHNR and FQNEAQ (reference sequence). The CDR3 consists of 16 residues. The CDR3 sequence is CASSFTPGTNTGELFF. For the CDR3, the DNA is TGTGCCAGCAGCTTTACCCCCGGCACGAACACCGGGGAGCTGTTTTTT.

The chain joins TRBV5-4 to TRBJ1-2; 10 bases agree with TRBD1. CDR3 length: 16 residues. V lost 4 bases to trimming and J lost 3 bases; unmatched junction nucleotides: 9. Germline CDR1 SGHNT, CDR2 YYREEE (reference sequence). The CDR3 DNA is TGTGCCAGCAGCCCAGCGCGGGGGACAGGGGACTATGGCTACACCTTC. This sequence encodes CASSPARGTGDYGYTF.

This clonotype was counted ten times or more. V is TRBV29-1 and J is TRBJ2-7; TRBD2 is a possible D gene (5 bases). Trimming took off 2 bases at V and 5 bases at J, with 19 bases between the two ends. The CDR3 spans 15 residues. The germline V gene encodes CDR1 SQVTM and CDR2 ANQGSEA. Here the CDR3 DNA reads TGCAGCGTTGAAATGCCAGCGGTTATCCCTAACGAGCAGTACTTC. Translating gives CSVEMPAVIPNEQYF.

This clonotype was seen at least ten times. V gene TRBV20-1 combines with J gene TRBJ2-1, with D perhaps TRBD1 or TRBD2 (5 bases each). Germline V gene sequence: CDR1 DFQATT, CDR2 SNEGSKA (reference sequence). Trimming took 6 bases from V and 7 from J, leaving 19 bases between them. This CDR3 has 14 amino acids. As DNA, the CDR3 is TGCAGTGCCAAGGCCGTCGGGACGAAAAATGAGCAGTTCTTC. Translating gives CSAKAVGTKNEQFF.

The chain joins TRBV29-1 to TRBJ2-6, with no clear D. The length of the CDR3 is 13 residues. Germline V gene sequence: CDR1 SQVTM, CDR2 ANQGSEA. V shed 5 bases and J shed 0 bases, with 5 bases lying between them. CDR3 bases: TGCAGCGTTACCAGCTCTGGGGCCAACGTCCTGACTTTC. It translates to CSVTSSGANVLTF.

This clonotype was seen many times. The chain couples TRBV7-3 to TRBJ2-1, with 10 bases aligning to TRBD2. This CDR3 is built from 16 residues. The V and J ends lost 4 bases and 7 bases, in that order; junction bases with no gene match: 10. Germline V gene lookup returns CDR1 SGHTA and CDR2 FQGTGA. Here the CDR3 reads CASSYTGTSVLNEQFF. The CDR3 DNA sequence: TGTGCCAGCAGCTACACCGGGACTAGCGTTTTGAATGAGCAGTTCTTC.